Below are 22 T cell receptor beta chains sequenced from a single sample in a study of T cell repertoires in aging, cancer and after chemotherapy. TCR beta rearrangements were amplified from peripheral blood genomic DNA. A mixed TRB-A/B primer pool amplified rearranged TRB by multiplex touch-down PCR. TCRdb reanalysed the multiplex PCR reads using MiXCR and keeps one entry per CDR3 protein. The table includes 7,900 or so distinct CDR3 sequences, roughly a third detected once. Sample: blood. These receptors were collected from a human donor in good health.

The CDR3 DNA reads TGTGCCAGCAGTGAAGCCGGGACAGCGAGTTACAATGAGCAGTTCTTC. This codes for CASSEAGTASYNEQFF. The V call is TRBV6-1, the J call TRBJ2-1; 7 bases map to TRBD1. V lost 0 bases to trimming and J lost 4 bases; unmatched junction nucleotides: 6. The CDR3 totals 16 residues. The germline gives CDR1 MNHNS, CDR2 SASEGT.

The chain recombines TRBV4-2 with TRBJ2-2; D unresolved. CDR3 size: 14 residues. Trimming pared 4 bases from V and 4 bases from J, leaving 10 bases between. Germline assignment: CDR1 LGHNA and CDR2 YNFKEQ. CDR3 region: CASSLQTGTGELFF. In DNA form, the CDR3 reads TGTGCCAGCAGCCTTCAGACGGGCACCGGGGAGCTGTTTTTT.

The chain is built from TRBV20-1 and TRBJ2-7; D gene uncertain. CDR3 length equals 12 residues. The germline V gene encodes CDR1 DFQATT and CDR2 SNEGSKA (reference sequence). The V end lost 4 bases, the J end lost 0 bases, and 7 bases lay between the germline ends. The CDR3 sequence: CSATGSSYEQYF. DNA of the CDR3: TGCAGTGCTACCGGGTCCTCCTACGAGCAGTACTTC.

V gene TRBV6-5 combines with J gene TRBJ1-5; 8 bases fit TRBD1. V was pared by 5 bases and J by 1 base, with 10 bases of the junction left unmatched. The CDR3 sequence is 17 residues long. Looked up from germline, CDR1 is MNHEY and CDR2 is SVGAGI. CDR3: CASSELDRAKSNQPQHF. The DNA for the CDR3 is TGTGCCAGCAGTGAACTGGACAGGGCGAAGAGCAATCAGCCCCAGCATTTT.

The V gene is TRBV18, the J gene TRBJ2-1, with 9 bases lining up with TRBD1. The CDR3 length is 14 residues. Germline values: CDR1 KGHSH, CDR2 LQKENI. The V segment lost 3 bases and the J segment 7 bases; nucleotides outside the gene matches: 4. The CDR3 DNA reads TGTGCCAGCTCACCGGGACAGGGTGCGAATGAGCAGTTCTTC. Protein sequence: CASSPGQGANEQFF.

J is TRBJ2-7 and V is TRBV20-1, with 7 nucleotides matching TRBD1. Losses at the gene ends were 5 bases for V and 5 bases for J; bases not matched to a gene: 3. CDR3 length equals 11 residues. Germline CDR1 DFQATT, CDR2 SNEGSKA (reference sequence). CDR3: CSASDRDEQYF. For the CDR3, the DNA is TGCAGTGCTTCTGACAGGGACGAGCAGTACTTC.

This sequence joins TRBV6-5 and TRBJ1-4; D is perhaps TRBD1 (6 bases). The germline CDR1 and CDR2 sequences are MNHEY and SVGAGI. Trimming pared 5 bases from V and 2 bases from J, leaving 18 bases between. The length of the CDR3 is 17 residues. This CDR3 is CASSRGSGVVTNEKLFF. CDR3 sequence (DNA): TGTGCCAGCAGTCGCGGTTCAGGGGTTGTGACTAATGAAAAACTGTTTTTT.

The V gene is TRBV20-1, the J gene TRBJ2-3; D gene unclear. V lost 2 bases to trimming and J lost 0 bases, with 21 bases between them. Germline V CDR1 and CDR2: DFQATT, SNEGSKA (reference sequence). The CDR3 length is 18 residues. The CDR3, as DNA: TGCAGTGCTAGAACGATGCTTCCCCCGGTACCGAGCACAGATACGCAGTATTTT. This codes for CSARTMLPPVPSTDTQYF.

This clonotype was seen a handful of times. CDR3 loop: CASSSGTRATGELFF. DNA for the CDR3: TGTGCCAGCAGCTCGGGGACTAGGGCGACCGGGGAGCTGTTTTTT. The chain combines TRBV7-2 with TRBJ2-2, with 8 bases lining up with TRBD2. Germline V gene lookup returns CDR1 SGHTA and CDR2 FQGNSA. This CDR3 spans 15 amino acids. J lost 5 bases, V lost 4 bases, and 6 bases had no gene match.

This chain uses TRBV7-4 with TRBJ2-5; 9 nucleotides align to TRBD2. V lost 2 bases, J lost 3 bases, and 4 bases stayed unmatched. The germline V gene encodes CDR1 SGHVT and CDR2 SQSDAQ. The CDR3 is 15 residues long. The chain's CDR3 is CASSLISGRKETQYF. DNA for the CDR3: TGTGCCAGCAGCTTAATAAGCGGGAGGAAAGAGACCCAGTACTTC.

This clonotype was observed a few times. The chain has TRBV6-5 and TRBJ1-5; TRBD1 aligns across 8 bases. Germline CDR1 is MNHEY and CDR2 is SVGAGI. Trimming removed 6 bases from V and 7 bases from J; junction bases left unmatched: 8. The CDR3 covers 14 residues. The chain's CDR3 is CASRVQGEGQPQHF. In DNA form, the CDR3 reads TGTGCCAGCAGGGTACAGGGGGAGGGCCAGCCCCAGCATTTT.

The chain joins TRBV6-2 or TRBV6-3 to TRBJ2-1; the match to TRBD2 covers 8 bases. Germline values: CDR1 MNHEY, CDR2 SVGEGT. This CDR3 contains 17 residues. The junction had 17 bases not matched to a gene; V was cut back by 6 bases and J by 7 bases. Here the CDR3 DNA reads TGTGCCAGCAGCCTCCCCGGGTGGAGCGGGAGTAGAAATGAGCAGTTCTTC. It specifies CASSLPGWSGSRNEQFF.

This clonotype was found once. V usage is TRBV12-3 or TRBV12-4 and J usage is TRBJ1-4; unclear D gene. The germline V and J ends were trimmed by 4 bases and 0 bases, with 9 bases remaining between them. The CDR3 length is 15 residues. The CDR3 sequence is CASSYPGTTNEKLFF. As DNA, the CDR3 is TGTGCCAGCAGTTACCCGGGGACAACTAATGAAAAACTGTTTTTT.

This sequence joins TRBV18 and TRBJ1-2; TRBD1 aligns across 10 bases. CDR1 is KGHSH, CDR2 LQKENI, per germline. Unmatched junction bases numbered 2, after V lost 2 bases and J lost 2 bases. The CDR3 totals 15 residues. The CDR3 region is CASSPTTGGNYGYTF. The CDR3 DNA reads as TGTGCCAGCTCACCAACGACAGGGGGCAACTATGGCTACACCTTC.

In regard to this clonotype: One end of the junction does not line up with germline, which may come from a read error. The rearrangement links TRBV7-9 to TRBJ2-7; D remains ambiguous. Germline V gives CDR1 SEHNR, CDR2 FQNEAQ (reference sequence). CDR3 length: 13 residues. The CDR3 is CASTFLGDSEHYF. In DNA form, the CDR3 reads TGTGCCAGCACCTTCCTAGGCGACTCCGAGCATTACTTC.

There are a few counts of this clonotype. This chain links TRBV20-1 with TRBJ2-2; D unresolved. This CDR3 spans 15 amino acids. Germline CDR1 is DFQATT and CDR2 is SNEGSKA (reference sequence). Trimming pared 3 bases from V and 6 bases from J, leaving 17 bases between. The CDR3 nucleotides read TGCAGTGCTAGTTTGGATTGGTCTCTGGCCGGGGAGCTGTTTTTT. This codes for CSASLDWSLAGELFF.

This clonotype turned up a few times. The V and J genes are TRBV6-4 and TRBJ2-7, with a possible D match to TRBD2 (5 bases). The V and J ends lost 0 bases and 9 bases respectively, with 18 bases between them. CDR1 is MRHNA, CDR2 SNTAGT, per germline. The CDR3 is made up of 15 amino acids. The CDR3 sequence is CASSDSSRLPGGQYF. CDR3 DNA sequence: TGTGCCAGCAGTGACTCGAGTCGGTTACCAGGAGGGCAGTACTTC.

This clonotype was picked up a small number of times. The CDR3 protein is CASSPTGGDYGYTF. CDR3 DNA sequence: TGTGCCAGCAGTCCCACAGGCGGGGACTATGGCTACACCTTC. The V gene is TRBV12-3 or TRBV12-4, the J gene TRBJ1-2; maybe TRBD1 (5 bases). There are 14 residues in the CDR3. The V end lost 5 bases, the J end lost 3 bases, and 13 bases lay between the germline ends.

V gene TRBV12-3 or TRBV12-4 combines with J gene TRBJ1-1, with no clear D. The V end was cut by 6 bases, the J end by 5 bases, with 10 bases between. The CDR3 sequence is 12 residues long. In DNA form, the CDR3 reads TGTGCCAGCAGCGCCACTTGGACTGAAGCTTTCTTT. This codes for CASSATWTEAFF.

Sample share makes this clonotype medium-sized. The gene calls are TRBV7-6 and TRBJ2-7, with 9 bases that match TRBD2. The V gene end was trimmed by 5 bases and the J gene end by 5 bases; junction bases not matched to a gene: 7. CDR1 is SGHVS and CDR2 is FNYEAQ in the germline V gene. The CDR3 runs to 14 residues. The DNA for the CDR3 is TGTGCCAGCAGCCCAAGCGGGAGGCTGGACGAGCAGTACTTC. Residues: CASSPSGRLDEQYF.

J is TRBJ2-5 and V is TRBV19, with TRBD1 identical over 10 bases. V trimming: 5 bases; J trimming: 3 bases; junction bases outside the gene matches: 6. The CDR3 totals 15 residues. The germline gives CDR1 LNHDA, CDR2 SQIVND (reference sequence). CDR3 coding DNA: TGTGCCAGTAGTCTCCGACAGGGGGCAAAAGAGACCCAGTACTTC. Translation: CASSLRQGAKETQYF.

V is TRBV18 and J is TRBJ2-1, with 10 nucleotides matching TRBD1. The J segment lost 7 bases and the V segment lost 1 base, leaving 13 bases of the junction unmatched. There are 18 residues in the CDR3. Germline V gene sequence: CDR1 KGHSH, CDR2 LQKENI. The CDR3 loop is CASSPLVIAGTGANEQFF. DNA for the CDR3: TGTGCCAGCTCACCACTTGTCATTGCCGGGACAGGGGCGAATGAGCAGTTCTTC.